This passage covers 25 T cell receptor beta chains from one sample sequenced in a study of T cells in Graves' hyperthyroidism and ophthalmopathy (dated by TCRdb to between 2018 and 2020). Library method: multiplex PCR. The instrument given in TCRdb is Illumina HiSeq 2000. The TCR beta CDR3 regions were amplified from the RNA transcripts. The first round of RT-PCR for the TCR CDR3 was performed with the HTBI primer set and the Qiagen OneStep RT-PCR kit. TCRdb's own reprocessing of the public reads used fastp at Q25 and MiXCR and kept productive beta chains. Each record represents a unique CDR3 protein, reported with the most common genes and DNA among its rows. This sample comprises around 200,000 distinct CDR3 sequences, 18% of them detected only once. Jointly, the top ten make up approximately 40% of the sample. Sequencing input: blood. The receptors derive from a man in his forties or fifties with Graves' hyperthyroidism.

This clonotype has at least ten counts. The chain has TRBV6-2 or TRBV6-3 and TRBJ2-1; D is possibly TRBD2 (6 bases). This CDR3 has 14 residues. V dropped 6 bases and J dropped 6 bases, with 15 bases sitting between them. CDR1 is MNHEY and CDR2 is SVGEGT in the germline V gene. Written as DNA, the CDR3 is TGTGCCAGCAGCCGAAATCGGGGAGGCAATGAGCAGTTCTTC. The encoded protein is CASSRNRGGNEQFF.

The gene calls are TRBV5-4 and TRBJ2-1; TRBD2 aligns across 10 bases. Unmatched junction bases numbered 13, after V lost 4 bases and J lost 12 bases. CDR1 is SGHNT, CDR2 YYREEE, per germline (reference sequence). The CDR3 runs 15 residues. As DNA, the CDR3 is TGTGCCAGCAGCGAGCAGTTGAGCGGGGGGGCCGCGCAGTTCTTC. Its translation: CASSEQLSGGAAQFF.

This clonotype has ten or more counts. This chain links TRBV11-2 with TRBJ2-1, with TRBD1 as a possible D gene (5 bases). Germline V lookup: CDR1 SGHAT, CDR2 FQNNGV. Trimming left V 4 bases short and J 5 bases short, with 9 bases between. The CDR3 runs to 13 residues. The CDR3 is CASSSDRDNEQFF. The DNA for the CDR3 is TGTGCCAGCAGCTCCGACAGAGACAATGAGCAGTTCTTC.

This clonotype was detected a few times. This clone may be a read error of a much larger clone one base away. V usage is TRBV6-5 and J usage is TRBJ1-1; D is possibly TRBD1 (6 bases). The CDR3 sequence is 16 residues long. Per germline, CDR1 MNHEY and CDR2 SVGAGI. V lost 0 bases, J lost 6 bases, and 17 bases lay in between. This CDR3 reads CASSYSFDRDKPEAFF. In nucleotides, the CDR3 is TGTGCCAGCAGTTACTCATTCGACCGGGACAAACCTGAAGCTTTCTTT.

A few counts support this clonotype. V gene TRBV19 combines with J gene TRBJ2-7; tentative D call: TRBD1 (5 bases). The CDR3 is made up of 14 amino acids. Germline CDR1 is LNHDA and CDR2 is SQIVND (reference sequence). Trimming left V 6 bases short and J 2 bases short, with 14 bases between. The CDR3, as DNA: TGTGCCAGTAGAAGGACAACGGATACCTACGAGCAGTACTTC. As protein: CASRRTTDTYEQYF.

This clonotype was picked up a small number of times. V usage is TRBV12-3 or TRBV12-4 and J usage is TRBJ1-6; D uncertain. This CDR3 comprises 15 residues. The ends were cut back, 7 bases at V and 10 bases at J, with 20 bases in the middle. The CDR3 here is CASKYSDVRRSPLHF. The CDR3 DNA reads TGTGCCAGCAAGTATTCAGATGTAAGGAGATCACCCCTCCACTTT.

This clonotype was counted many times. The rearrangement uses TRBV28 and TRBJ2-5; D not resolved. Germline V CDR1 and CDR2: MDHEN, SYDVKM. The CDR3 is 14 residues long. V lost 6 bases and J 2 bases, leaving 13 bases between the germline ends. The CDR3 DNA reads TGTGCCAGCAGCGCGCTAGGAACTCAAGAGACCCAGTACTTC. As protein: CASSALGTQETQYF.

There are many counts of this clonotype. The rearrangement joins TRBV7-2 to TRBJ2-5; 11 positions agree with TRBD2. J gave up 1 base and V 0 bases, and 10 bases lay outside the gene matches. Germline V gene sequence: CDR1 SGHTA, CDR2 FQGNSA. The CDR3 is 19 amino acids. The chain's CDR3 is CASSLAGARLAGRQETQYF. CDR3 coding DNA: TGTGCCAGCAGCTTAGCTGGGGCGCGACTAGCGGGGCGCCAAGAGACCCAGTACTTC.

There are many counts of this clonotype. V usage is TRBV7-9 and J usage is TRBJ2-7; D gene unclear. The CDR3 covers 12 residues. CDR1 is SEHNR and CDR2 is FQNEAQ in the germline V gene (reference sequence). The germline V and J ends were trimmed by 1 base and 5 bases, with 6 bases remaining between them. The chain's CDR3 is CASSLGLDEQYF. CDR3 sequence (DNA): TGTGCCAGCAGCTTAGGGCTAGACGAGCAGTACTTC.

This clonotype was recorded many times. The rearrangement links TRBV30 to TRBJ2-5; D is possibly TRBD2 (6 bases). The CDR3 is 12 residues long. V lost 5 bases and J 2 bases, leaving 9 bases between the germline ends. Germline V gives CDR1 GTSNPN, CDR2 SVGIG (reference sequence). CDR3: CAWSGVQETQYF. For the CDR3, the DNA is TGTGCCTGGTCGGGGGTACAAGAGACCCAGTACTTC.

The CDR3 DNA follows: TGTGCCAGCTCACTCGTTGCCCCCAGCAGGGGGGGGCCTCCTGAGCAGTTCTTC. This sequence encodes CASSLVAPSRGGPPEQFF. The J gene is TRBJ2-1, the V gene TRBV18; D tentatively reads TRBD1 or TRBD2 (7 bases each). Germline CDR1 is KGHSH and CDR2 is LQKENI. The CDR3 covers 18 residues. V dropped 4 bases and J dropped 9 bases, with 28 bases sitting between them. The variable domain in full, with the rest retrieved from reference TRBV18 and TRBJ2-1, is NAGVMQNPRHLVRRRGQEARLRCSPMKGHSHVYWYRQLPEEGLKFMVYLQKENIIDESGMPKERFSAEFPKEGPSILRIQQVVRGDSAAYFCASSLVAPSRGGPPEQFFGPGTRLTVL.

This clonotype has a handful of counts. The CDR3 is CASSLPFPRGQSDWDNSPLHF. The CDR3 nucleotides read TGTGCCAGCAGTTTACCCTTTCCGCGGGGGCAGTCAGATTGGGATAATTCACCCCTCCACTTT. J is TRBJ1-6 and V is TRBV28; the D gene is possibly TRBD1 (6 bases). V lost 2 bases and J 5 bases, leaving 28 bases between the germline ends. The CDR3 covers 21 residues. Germline lookup yields CDR1 MDHEN and CDR2 SYDVKM.

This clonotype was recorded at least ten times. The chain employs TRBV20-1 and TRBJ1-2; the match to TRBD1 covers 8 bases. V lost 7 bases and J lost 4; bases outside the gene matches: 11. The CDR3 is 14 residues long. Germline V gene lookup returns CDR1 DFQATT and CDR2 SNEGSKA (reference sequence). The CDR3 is CSVLDRASPYGYTF. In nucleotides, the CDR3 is TGCAGTGTTTTGGACAGGGCCTCTCCCTATGGCTACACCTTC.

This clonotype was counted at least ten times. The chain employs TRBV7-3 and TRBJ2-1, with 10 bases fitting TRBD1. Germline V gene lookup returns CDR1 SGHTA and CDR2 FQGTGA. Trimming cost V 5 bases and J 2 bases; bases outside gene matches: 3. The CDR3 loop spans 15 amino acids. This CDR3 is CASSPDRGAYNEQFF. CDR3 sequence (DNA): TGTGCCAGCAGCCCGGACAGGGGGGCCTACAATGAGCAGTTCTTC.

As DNA, the CDR3 is TGTGCCAGCAGCCAAGTCGGACAGGGGTACACCGGGGAGCTGTTTTTT. This codes for CASSQVGQGYTGELFF. The J gene is TRBJ2-2, the V gene TRBV4-2; TRBD1 agrees at 9 bases. The CDR3 covers 16 residues. In germline, CDR1 is LGHNA, CDR2 YNFKEQ. With 1 base clipped from V and 3 bases from J, the junction kept 3 bases outside the gene matches.

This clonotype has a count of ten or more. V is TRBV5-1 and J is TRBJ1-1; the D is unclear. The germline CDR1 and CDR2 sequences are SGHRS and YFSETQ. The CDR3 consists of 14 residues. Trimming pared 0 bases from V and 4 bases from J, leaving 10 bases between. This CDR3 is CASSLDSFSTEAFF. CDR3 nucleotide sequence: TGCGCCAGCAGCTTGGACAGTTTTTCCACTGAAGCTTTCTTT. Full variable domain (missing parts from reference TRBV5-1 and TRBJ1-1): KAGVTQTPRYLIKTRGQQVTLSCSPISGHRSVSWYQQTPGQGLQFLFEYFSETQRNKGNFPGRFSGRQFSNSRSEMNVSTLELGDSALYLCASSLDSFSTEAFFGQGTRLTVV.

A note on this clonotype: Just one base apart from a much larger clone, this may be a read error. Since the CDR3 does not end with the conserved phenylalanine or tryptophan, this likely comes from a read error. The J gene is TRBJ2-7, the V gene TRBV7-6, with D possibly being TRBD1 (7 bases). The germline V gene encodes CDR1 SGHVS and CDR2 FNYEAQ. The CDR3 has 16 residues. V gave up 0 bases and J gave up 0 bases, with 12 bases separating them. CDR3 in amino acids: CASSLAPGGSSYEQYL. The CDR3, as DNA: TGTGCCAGCAGCTTAGCCCCAGGGGGGTCCTCCTACGAGCAGTACCTC.

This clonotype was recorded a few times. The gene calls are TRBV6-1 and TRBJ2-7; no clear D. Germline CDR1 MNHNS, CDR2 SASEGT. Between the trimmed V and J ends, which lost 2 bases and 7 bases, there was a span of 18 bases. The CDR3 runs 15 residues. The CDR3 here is CASSESTPSSGEQYF. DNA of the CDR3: TGTGCCAGCAGTGAAAGTACTCCTTCCTCTGGGGAGCAGTACTTC.

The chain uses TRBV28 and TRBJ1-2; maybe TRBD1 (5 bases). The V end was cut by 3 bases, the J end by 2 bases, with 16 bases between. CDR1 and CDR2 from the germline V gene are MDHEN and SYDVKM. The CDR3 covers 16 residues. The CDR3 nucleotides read TGTGCCAGCAGTTTGCCATCGACAGTGCAAAACTATGGCTACACCTTC. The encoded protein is CASSLPSTVQNYGYTF.

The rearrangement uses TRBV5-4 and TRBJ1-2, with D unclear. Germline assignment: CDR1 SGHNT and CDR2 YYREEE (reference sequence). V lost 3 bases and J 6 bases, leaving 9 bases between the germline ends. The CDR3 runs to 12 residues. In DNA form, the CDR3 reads TGTGCCAGCAGCTCGTTGGGGAATGGCTACACCTTC. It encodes CASSSLGNGYTF. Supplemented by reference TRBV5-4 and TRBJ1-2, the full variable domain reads ETGVTQSPTHLIKTRGQQVTLRCSSQSGHNTVSWYQQALGQGPQFIFQYYREEENGRGNFPPRFSGLQFPNYSSELNVNALELDDSALYLCASSSLGNGYTFGSGTRLTVV.

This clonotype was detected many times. This chain's CDR3 is CASSKDMRGSEAFF. In nucleotides, the CDR3 is TGTGCCAGTAGTAAGGACATGAGGGGCTCTGAAGCTTTCTTT. This chain connects TRBV19 to TRBJ1-1; D is perhaps TRBD1 (5 bases). This CDR3 region has 14 residues. CDR1 and CDR2 from the germline V gene are LNHDA and SQIVND (reference sequence). The V and J ends lost 4 bases and 6 bases respectively, with 15 bases between them.

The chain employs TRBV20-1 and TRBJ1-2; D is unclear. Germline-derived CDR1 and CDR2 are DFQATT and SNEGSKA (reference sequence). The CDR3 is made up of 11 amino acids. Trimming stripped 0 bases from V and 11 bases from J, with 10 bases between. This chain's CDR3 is CSARDRGGYTF. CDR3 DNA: TGCAGTGCTAGAGATCGGGGTGGGTACACCTTC.

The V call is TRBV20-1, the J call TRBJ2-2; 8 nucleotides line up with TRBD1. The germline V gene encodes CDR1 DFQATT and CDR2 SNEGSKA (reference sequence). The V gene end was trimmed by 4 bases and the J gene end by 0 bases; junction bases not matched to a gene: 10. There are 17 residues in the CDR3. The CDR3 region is CSATDPGQGTNTGELFF. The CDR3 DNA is TGCAGTGCTACCGACCCTGGACAGGGCACGAACACCGGGGAGCTGTTTTTT.

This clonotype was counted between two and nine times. The CDR3 DNA follows: TGCAGCGTTGAAACCTTACAGGGGGCGGTCGGGGCCGGGGAGCTGTTTTTT. Translation: CSVETLQGAVGAGELFF. This chain uses TRBV29-1 with TRBJ2-2; 9 bases map to TRBD1. Trimming removed 2 bases from V and 6 bases from J; junction bases left unmatched: 13. CDR1 and CDR2 from the germline V gene are SQVTM and ANQGSEA. The CDR3 extends over 17 amino acids.

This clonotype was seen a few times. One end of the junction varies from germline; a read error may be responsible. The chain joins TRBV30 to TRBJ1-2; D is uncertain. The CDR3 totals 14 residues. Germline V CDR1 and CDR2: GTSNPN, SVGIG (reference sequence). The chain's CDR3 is CARSGSGFFYGYTF. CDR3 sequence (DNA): TGTGCCCGGAGCGGCTCGGGCTTTTTCTATGGCTACACCTTC.